Shown below are 20 T cell receptor beta chains from a single sample sequenced in a study of identifying expanded T cells in peripheral blood. Sequencing used immunoSEQ multiplex PCR; TCRdb keeps in-frame clones, though not all of them. Of about 82,000 clones in the sample, 85% to 90% were seen once. The sequencing sample was made of blood. All receptors derive from a person aged 18 to 70 in good health.

About this clone itself: Compared with germline, one end of the junction differs, possibly owing to a read error. J is TRBJ2-7 and V is TRBV6-1; 9 bases are shared with TRBD1. Germline values: CDR1 MNHNS, CDR2 SASEGT. The CDR3 contains 15 residues. The CDR3, as DNA: TGTGCCAGCAGTGAACCGGGACAGGGCTCCCACGAGCAGTACTTC. It specifies CASSEPGQGSHEQYF.

The gene calls are TRBV6-1 and TRBJ2-5, with a weak D call TRBD2 (6 bases). The ends were cut back, 6 bases at V and 5 bases at J, with 16 bases in the middle. Germline V gene sequence: CDR1 MNHNS, CDR2 SASEGT. This CDR3 has 14 amino acids. The CDR3 coding sequence is TGTGCCAGCAGGTCTTGGGGGGAAGGGGAGACCCAGTACTTC. Protein product: CASRSWGEGETQYF.

The chain employs TRBV7-2 and TRBJ2-5; 15 bases fit TRBD2. The CDR3 sequence is 16 residues long. The germline gives CDR1 SGHTA, CDR2 FQGNSA. Trimming took 5 bases from V and 5 from J; bases not matched to a gene: 6. CDR3 sequence reads: CASSHGLAGGRETQYF. Written as DNA, the CDR3 is TGTGCCAGCAGCCATGGACTAGCGGGGGGGCGGGAGACCCAGTACTTC.

The chain has TRBV2 and TRBJ2-3; a weak D match, TRBD2 (5 bases). Between the trimmed V and J ends, which lost 3 bases and 2 bases, there was a span of 12 bases. CDR3 length: 15 amino acids. The germline CDR1 and CDR2 sequences are SNHLY and FYNNEI. Here the CDR3 DNA reads TGTGCCAGCAGTGATGGAGCGGCCGCCACAGATACGCAGTATTTT. Amino acids: CASSDGAAATDTQYF.

This clone was seen a handful of times. The rearrangement joins TRBV7-9 to TRBJ1-3; TRBD1 is a possible D gene (6 bases). Germline assignment: CDR1 SEHNR and CDR2 FQNEAQ (reference sequence). The V gene lost 5 bases and the J gene lost 4 bases, with 18 bases spanning the gap. The CDR3 totals 16 residues. CDR3 protein: CASSLTGGARGNTIYF. Written as DNA, the CDR3 is TGTGCCAGCAGCCTCACTGGGGGGGCGCGAGGAAACACCATATATTTT.

The table lists this clone with a count of one. The chain joins TRBV11-2 to TRBJ2-1; D is perhaps TRBD1 or TRBD2 (5 bases each). CDR1 and CDR2 from the germline V gene are SGHAT and FQNNGV. The CDR3 is made up of 16 amino acids. V gave up 4 bases and J gave up 0 bases, with 13 bases separating them. The CDR3 loop reads CASSSLAGGSYNEQFF. The CDR3 DNA sequence: TGTGCCAGCAGCTCCCTCGCTGGGGGCTCCTACAATGAGCAGTTCTTC.

The chain combines TRBV5-1 with TRBJ2-1; D is undetermined. The germline gives CDR1 SGHRS, CDR2 YFSETQ. The CDR3 is 17 amino acids. V was cut by 0 bases and J by 6 bases, with 19 bases left in between. The CDR3 region has the DNA TGCGCCAGCAGCTTGGTGGCCCCCAATAGACCCTTCAATGAGCAGTTCTTC. Amino acid sequence: CASSLVAPNRPFNEQFF.

The V gene is TRBV19, the J gene TRBJ2-7; no clear D. Germline-derived CDR1 and CDR2 are LNHDA and SQIVND (reference sequence). The V end lost 5 bases, the J end lost 3 bases, and 17 bases lay between the germline ends. This CDR3 is 15 amino acids long. CDR3 loop: CASSLKAVGNYEQYF. For the CDR3, the DNA is TGTGCCAGTAGTCTCAAGGCAGTGGGGAACTACGAGCAGTACTTC.

The rearrangement joins TRBV4-1 to TRBJ2-7, with D perhaps being TRBD1 or TRBD2 (5 bases each). The V gene lost 1 base and the J gene lost 0 bases, with 19 bases spanning the gap. Germline-derived CDR1 and CDR2 are MGHRA and YSYEKL. CDR3 size: 18 residues. CDR3 residues: CASSQADEGSRPSYEQYF. The CDR3 DNA is TGCGCCAGCAGCCAAGCCGACGAGGGGAGCCGTCCCTCCTACGAGCAGTACTTC.

The chain combines TRBV10-3 with TRBJ1-1; no definite D call. V was clipped by 7 bases and J by 1 base, with 13 bases between them. Germline V lookup: CDR1 ENHRY, CDR2 SYGVKD. The CDR3 is 14 residues long. The CDR3 spells CAIKSDGQNTEAFF. DNA for the CDR3: TGTGCCATCAAGTCGGACGGCCAGAACACTGAAGCTTTCTTT.

V is TRBV27 and J is TRBJ2-5; TRBD2 might be the D (7 bases). V gave up 2 bases and J gave up 5 bases, with 15 bases separating them. In germline, CDR1 is MNHEY, CDR2 SMNVEV (reference sequence). The CDR3 loop spans 15 amino acids. CDR3: CASSLAGGLLETQYF. The DNA of the CDR3 is TGTGCCAGCAGTTTAGCCGGGGGGCTCTTGGAGACCCAGTACTTC.

The chain carries TRBV30 and TRBJ1-1; maybe TRBD1 (5 bases). From germline, CDR1 is GTSNPN and CDR2 SVGIG (reference sequence). Deletions cut 0 bases from V and 6 bases from J, with 8 bases between. CDR3 size: 12 residues. CDR3 sequence (DNA): TGTGCCTGGAGTGTACTGGGGGCTGAAGCTTTCTTT. This codes for CAWSVLGAEAFF. The variable domain in full, completed from reference TRBV30 and TRBJ1-1, reads SQTIHQWPATLVQPVGSPLSLECTVEGTSNPNLYWYRQAAGRGLQLLFYSVGIGQISSEVPQNLSASRPQDRQFILSSKKLLLSDSGFYLCAWSVLGAEAFFGQGTRLTVV.

The chain joins TRBV6-5 to TRBJ2-1; 7 bases align to TRBD1. The CDR3 sequence is 13 residues long. Trimming took 6 bases from V and 9 from J; bases not matched to a gene: 8. In germline, CDR1 is MNHEY, CDR2 SVGAGI. The CDR3 sequence is CASSLTGSGEQFF. For the CDR3, the DNA is TGTGCCAGCAGCCTGACAGGGAGTGGTGAGCAGTTCTTC.

In this sample, this clone turned up many times. The CDR3 DNA follows: TGTGCCAGCAGCTTAGAATCGGGGCCAACTAATGAAAAACTGTTTTTT. This encodes CASSLESGPTNEKLFF. The rearrangement joins TRBV7-6 to TRBJ1-4; D possibly corresponds to TRBD1 (5 bases). This CDR3 is built from 16 residues. Germline V gives CDR1 SGHVS, CDR2 FNYEAQ. V was pared by 1 base and J by 0 bases, with 9 bases between.

The CDR3: CASAPLRGTEAFF. DNA for the CDR3: TGTGCTAGTGCCCCTCTCCGGGGAACTGAAGCTTTCTTT. This chain joins TRBV12-5 and TRBJ1-1, with D uncertain. Trimming took 7 bases from V and 5 from J, leaving 14 bases between them. The CDR3 has 13 amino acids. From germline, CDR1 is LGHNT and CDR2 FRNRAP. Full variable domain (remainder filled in from reference TRBV12-5 and TRBJ1-1): DARVTQTPRHKVTEMGQEVTMRCQPILGHNTVFWYRQTMMQGLELLAYFRNRAPLDDSGMPKDRFSAEMPDATLATLKIQPSEPRDSAVYFCASAPLRGTEAFFGQGTRLTVV.

This rearrangement joins TRBV5-1 to TRBJ2-7; 14 bases align to TRBD2. V dropped 2 bases and J dropped 7; count of bases not matched to a gene: 8. From germline, CDR1 is SGHRS and CDR2 YFSETQ. The CDR3 is 16 amino acids. The CDR3 DNA follows: TGCGCCAGCAGCTTTGGCCCTGGACTAGCGGGAGGAGAGCAGTACTTC. It encodes CASSFGPGLAGGEQYF.

The chain is built from TRBV19 and TRBJ1-2; D may be TRBD1 (5 bases). Germline CDR1 and CDR2: LNHDA and SQIVND (reference sequence). The ends were cut back, 5 bases at V and 4 bases at J, with 17 bases in the middle. The CDR3 totals 15 residues. This CDR3 reads CASSPVAGETYGYTF. CDR3 DNA: TGTGCCAGTAGTCCCGTGGCGGGGGAGACCTATGGCTACACCTTC.

This chain links TRBV28 with TRBJ2-7; a weak D match, TRBD1 (5 bases). The length of the CDR3 is 14 residues. Per germline, CDR1 MDHEN and CDR2 SYDVKM. V was clipped by 1 base and J by 5 bases, with 12 bases between them. CDR3 bases: TGTGCCAGCAGTTTATCCCTGGGCAGGGACGAGCAGTACTTC. It is translated as CASSLSLGRDEQYF.

The chain uses TRBV6-1 and TRBJ2-7; the D call may be TRBD1 or TRBD2 (5 bases each). Trimming removed 7 bases from V and 2 bases from J, with 18 bases in between. The germline CDR1 and CDR2 sequences are MNHNS and SASEGT. There are 15 residues in the CDR3. Here the CDR3 reads CASNPGGGPTYEQYF. CDR3 nucleotides: TGTGCCAGCAATCCCGGTGGGGGACCTACCTACGAGCAGTACTTC.

This clone occurred a few times. The chain employs TRBV4-3 and TRBJ2-7, with TRBD1 matching 8 bases. CDR3 length: 14 amino acids. V dropped 0 bases and J dropped 2; count of bases not matched to a gene: 0. Per the germline V gene, CDR1 is LGHNA and CDR2 is YSLEER. In DNA form, the CDR3 reads TGCGCCAGCAGCCAAGAGACAGGGGCCTACGAGCAGTACTTC. Protein: CASSQETGAYEQYF.